The T cell receptor beta chain described here comes from a study of blood T cell repertoires in COVID-19. Turning to the study itself: PBMCs, B-cell-depleted T cells, or T cells were the source of the cDNA or gDNA that made up the material.

This CDR3 region has 13 residues. The germline V gene encodes CDR1 GTSNPN and CDR2 SVGIG (reference sequence). The germline V and J ends were trimmed by 3 bases and 5 bases, with 14 bases remaining between them. In the source study's methods: How many nucleated cells were present was estimated from reference gene primer amplification. Clones were sequenced by immunoSEQ multiplex PCR, and TCRdb holds only the in-frame ones, with some missing. The D gene and trimming were derived from the DNA, and the V and J assignments and clone size from that table. The sample contains about 30,000 clones, 89% of which appear only once.

The chain has TRBV30 and TRBJ2-7; maybe TRBD1 (5 bases). This TCR was sampled from a man aged 80 or over with acute or convalescent COVID-19. The sample consisted of peripheral blood. In DNA form, the CDR3 reads TGTGCCTGGAGGAGGCAGGGCCGGGACGAGCAGTACTTC. This gives the protein CAWRRQGRDEQYF.